This passage covers 27 T cell receptor beta chains from one sample sequenced in a study of blood T cell repertoires in COVID-19. Some clones are missing from TCRdb's copy, which holds only in-frame ones; the method was immunoSEQ multiplex PCR. The sample lists some 260,000 clones; around 90% were seen once. The sample was peripheral blood. The source is a woman in her forties who had recovered from COVID-19.

As concerns this clone: Different DNA sequences within this sample yield the same CDR3. J is TRBJ1-2 and V is TRBV12-3 or TRBV12-4; D might be TRBD1 (5 bases). V was trimmed by 1 base and J by 7 bases, leaving 7 bases between them. The length of the CDR3 is 12 residues. CDR3: CASSLGQGGYTF. CDR3 DNA: TGTGCCAGCAGTTTAGGGCAGGGTGGCTACACCTTC.

The chain recombines TRBV19 with TRBJ1-2; D may be TRBD1 (5 bases). Per germline, CDR1 LNHDA and CDR2 SQIVND (reference sequence). Trimming took 6 bases from V and 7 from J, leaving 12 bases between them. The CDR3 consists of 12 residues. The CDR3 nucleotides read TGTGCCAGTAGGCCCCAGGGCGCTGGCTACACCTTC. This sequence encodes CASRPQGAGYTF. Full variable domain (remainder filled in from reference TRBV19 and TRBJ1-2): DGGITQSPKYLFRKEGQNVTLSCEQNLNHDAMYWYRQDPGQGLRLIYYSQIVNDFQKGDIAEGYSVSREKKESFPLTVTSAQKNPTAFYLCASRPQGAGYTFGSGTRLTVV.

V gene TRBV29-1 combines with J gene TRBJ2-5; D remains unclear. Trimming shortened V by 0 bases and J by 5 bases, and 10 bases separated the two germline ends. The germline V gene encodes CDR1 SQVTM and CDR2 ANQGSEA. This CDR3 has 13 residues. The DNA of the CDR3 is TGCAGCGTTGAAGAGGGCTCTCGGGAGACCCAGTACTTC. Its translation: CSVEEGSRETQYF.

CDR3 loop: CAWIGNLNTEAFF. Written as DNA, the CDR3 is TGTGCCTGGATTGGCAATCTGAACACTGAAGCTTTCTTT. The genes are TRBV30 and TRBJ1-1; D is ambiguous. This CDR3 is built from 13 residues. Germline V gene sequence: CDR1 GTSNPN, CDR2 SVGIG (reference sequence). V was clipped by 4 bases and J by 0 bases, with 9 bases between them.

The chain recombines TRBV3-1 (or the pseudogene TRBV3-2) with TRBJ1-1, with D hard to call. Trimming left V 8 bases short and J 4 bases short, with 20 bases between. Germline V gives CDR1 LGHDT, CDR2 YNNKEL (reference sequence). This CDR3 is built from 15 residues. The CDR3, as DNA: TGTGCCAGCTCCCGGTGGGAGGGCACGGGCACTGAAGCTTTCTTT. Amino acid sequence: CASSRWEGTGTEAFF.

The chain couples TRBV3-1 (or the pseudogene TRBV3-2) to TRBJ1-5; D ambiguous. This CDR3 contains 16 residues. Germline V gene data show CDR1 as LGHDT and CDR2 as YNNKEL (reference sequence). Trimming cost V 1 base and J 2 bases, with 12 bases left between them. This CDR3 reads CASSQAGGRGNQPQHF. Written as DNA, the CDR3 is TGTGCCAGCAGCCAAGCTGGCGGGCGGGGCAATCAGCCCCAGCATTTT.

The gene calls are TRBV6-5 and TRBJ1-2, with D hard to call. The CDR3 totals 11 residues. Looked up from germline, CDR1 is MNHEY and CDR2 is SVGAGI. Trimming cost V 4 bases and J 4 bases, with 4 bases left between them. CDR3 sequence reads: CASSWAYGYTF. CDR3 bases: TGTGCCAGCAGTTGGGCCTATGGCTACACCTTC.

Only one count was recorded for this clone. The V gene is TRBV2, the J gene TRBJ2-1; 13 positions agree with TRBD2. V lost 6 bases to trimming and J lost 6 bases; unmatched junction nucleotides: 8. This CDR3 is built from 16 residues. Germline values: CDR1 SNHLY, CDR2 FYNNEI. The CDR3 reads CASREQTSGRANEQFF. DNA for the CDR3: TGTGCCAGCAGGGAGCAAACTAGCGGGAGGGCCAATGAGCAGTTCTTC.

This chain uses TRBV15 with TRBJ1-2, with 7 bases identical to TRBD1. The V gene's germline CDR1 is LNHNV and CDR2 YYDKDF (reference sequence). The CDR3 has 12 residues. V lost 4 bases to trimming and J lost 8 bases; unmatched junction nucleotides: 4. CDR3 coding DNA: TGTGCCACCAGCACAGGGGGTTGGGGCTACACCTTC. It translates to CATSTGGWGYTF.

This chain joins TRBV9 and TRBJ2-5; TRBD2 matches at 7 bases. Germline V gene lookup returns CDR1 SGDLS and CDR2 YYNGEE. The length of the CDR3 is 16 residues. V lost 0 bases, J lost 5 bases, and 10 bases stayed unmatched. The CDR3: CASSVVGRLAGETQYF. The CDR3 DNA reads as TGTGCCAGCAGCGTAGTGGGAAGACTAGCTGGGGAGACCCAGTACTTC. Full variable domain (rest looked up from reference TRBV9 and TRBJ2-5): DSGVTQTPKHLITATGQRVTLRCSPRSGDLSVYWYQQSLDQGLQFLIQYYNGEERAKGNILERFSAQQFPDLHSELNLSSLELGDSALYFCASSVVGRLAGETQYFGPGTRLLVL.

The chain employs TRBV18 and TRBJ2-2, with TRBD2 matching over 10 bases. Trimming at V came to 4 bases and at J to 2 bases, leaving 10 bases not matched to a gene. Germline CDR1 reads KGHSH; CDR2 reads LQKENI. This CDR3 is 18 amino acids long. As DNA, the CDR3 is TGTGCCAGCTCACTCACCGGGACTAGCGCAACCAACACCGGGGAGCTGTTTTTT. Its translation is CASSLTGTSATNTGELFF.

The genes are TRBV5-4 and TRBJ1-1; 7 bases line up with TRBD1. The junction had 9 bases not matched to a gene; V was cut back by 3 bases and J by 1 base. Germline V gene data show CDR1 as SGHNT and CDR2 as YYREEE (reference sequence). This CDR3 has 16 amino acids. This chain's CDR3 is CASSSKTGLQNTEAFF. For the CDR3, the DNA is TGTGCCAGCAGCTCGAAGACAGGGCTCCAGAACACTGAAGCTTTCTTT. Filled out from reference TRBV5-4 and TRBJ1-1, the complete variable domain reads ETGVTQSPTHLIKTRGQQVTLRCSSQSGHNTVSWYQQALGQGPQFIFQYYREEENGRGNFPPRFSGLQFPNYSSELNVNALELDDSALYLCASSSKTGLQNTEAFFGQGTRLTVV.

The rearrangement uses TRBV11-2 and TRBJ1-1, with D maybe TRBD1 (5 bases). Germline CDR1 is SGHAT and CDR2 is FQNNGV. There are 13 residues in the CDR3. Trimming took off 5 bases at V and 4 bases at J, with 11 bases between the two ends. Written as DNA, the CDR3 is TGTGCCAGCAGCGTACAGGCCGCCACTGAAGCTTTCTTT. This gives the protein CASSVQAATEAFF.

The chain combines TRBV11-2 with TRBJ2-7; D is perhaps TRBD2 (6 bases). The CDR3 extends over 15 amino acids. V lost 7 bases to trimming and J lost 3 bases, with 19 bases between them. Germline CDR1 reads SGHAT; CDR2 reads FQNNGV. The DNA for the CDR3 is TGTGCCAGCACCCCTACCCGACTAGGGGTCTACGAGCAGTACTTC. Translating gives CASTPTRLGVYEQYF.

The chain carries TRBV7-9 and TRBJ2-1, with 12 bases identical to TRBD2. Germline CDR1 SEHNR, CDR2 FQNEAQ (reference sequence). CDR3 length equals 16 residues. V dropped 5 bases and J dropped 9; count of bases not matched to a gene: 11. CDR3 coding DNA: TGTGCCAGCAGCCAGGGGTTTGGACTAGCGGGACTTGAGCAGTTCTTC. It codes for CASSQGFGLAGLEQFF. Full variable domain (remainder filled in from reference TRBV7-9 and TRBJ2-1): DTGVSQNPRHKITKRGQNVTFRCDPISEHNRLYWYRQTLGQGPEFLTYFQNEAQLEKSRLLSDRFSAERPKGSFSTLEIQRTEQGDSAMYLCASSQGFGLAGLEQFFGPGTRLTVL.

The chain joins TRBV30 to TRBJ1-2; a possible D gene is TRBD1 (6 bases). The CDR3 has 13 residues. The V end lost 4 bases, the J end lost 3 bases, and 12 bases lay between the germline ends. Germline V gene data show CDR1 as GTSNPN and CDR2 as SVGIG (reference sequence). The CDR3 DNA sequence: TGTGCCTGGAAGGTGGGGGCCCACTATGGCTACACCTTC. Protein sequence: CAWKVGAHYGYTF.

J is TRBJ1-4 and V is TRBV30; TRBD1 matches at 7 bases. CDR3 size: 14 residues. V shed 0 bases and J 11 bases; nucleotides not matched to a gene: 9. Looked up from germline, CDR1 is GTSNPN and CDR2 is SVGIG (reference sequence). The CDR3: CAWSVLKGAGKLFF. The CDR3, as DNA: TGTGCCTGGAGTGTACTTAAGGGGGCCGGGAAACTGTTTTTT.

The chain links TRBV24-1 to TRBJ2-3, with TRBD1 matching over 7 bases. CDR1 and CDR2 (germline): KGHDR, SFDVKD. V gave up 0 bases and J gave up 1 base; unmatched junction bases: 0. This CDR3 region has 15 residues. The CDR3 DNA reads TGTGCCACCAGTGATTTGGGGACAGGCACAGATACGCAGTATTTT. Translation gives CATSDLGTGTDTQYF.

The CDR3 protein is CASSVGTLTEAFF. As DNA, the CDR3 is TGTGCCAGTAGTGTGGGCACACTCACTGAAGCTTTCTTT. The chain links TRBV19 to TRBJ1-1; D is unclear. Trimming stripped 5 bases from V and 4 bases from J, with 11 bases between. The CDR3 is 13 amino acids. The germline V gene encodes CDR1 LNHDA and CDR2 SQIVND (reference sequence).

The chain is built from TRBV4-2 and TRBJ2-2; 7 bases are a match to TRBD1. The CDR3 length is 15 residues. After removal of 2 bases from V and 1 base from J, the junction contained 1 base not matched to a gene. From germline, CDR1 is LGHNA and CDR2 YNFKEQ. The CDR3 sequence: CASSQRDRNTGELFF. DNA of the CDR3: TGTGCCAGCAGCCAAAGGGACAGGAACACCGGGGAGCTGTTTTTT.

The J gene is TRBJ1-4, the V gene TRBV5-1, with D possibly being TRBD1 (5 bases). Germline CDR1 is SGHRS and CDR2 is YFSETQ. V gave up 0 bases and J gave up 3 bases, with 9 bases separating them. This CDR3 is 15 amino acids long. CDR3 amino acids: CASSLGTYSNEKLFF. The CDR3 DNA sequence: TGCGCCAGCAGCTTGGGGACATACTCTAATGAAAAACTGTTTTTT.

This chain joins TRBV5-6 and TRBJ2-7; 9 bases line up with TRBD1. With 2 bases clipped from V and 4 bases from J, the junction kept 7 bases outside the gene matches. This CDR3 comprises 15 residues. Germline V gene sequence: CDR1 SGHDT, CDR2 YYEEEE. Here the CDR3 reads CASSFGGQGSYEQYV. DNA for the CDR3: TGTGCCAGCAGCTTTGGAGGACAGGGGAGTTACGAGCAGTACGTC.

This rearrangement joins TRBV27 to TRBJ1-1, with D tentatively TRBD1 (6 bases). Germline V CDR1 and CDR2: MNHEY, SMNVEV (reference sequence). Between the trimmed V and J ends, which lost 6 bases and 2 bases, there was a span of 16 bases. CDR3 length: 15 amino acids. This CDR3 reads CASRGIGGGNTEAFF. The CDR3 region has the DNA TGTGCCAGCAGAGGAATAGGGGGGGGCAACACTGAAGCTTTCTTT.

CDR3 in amino acids: CASTGTSGTETQYF. CDR3 nucleotide sequence: TGTGCCAGCACGGGGACTAGCGGGACGGAGACCCAGTACTTC. The chain carries TRBV7-9 and TRBJ2-5; 13 bases match TRBD2. Germline loops: CDR1 SEHNR, CDR2 FQNEAQ (reference sequence). The CDR3 runs 14 residues. The V gene end was trimmed by 7 bases and the J gene end by 5 bases; junction bases not matched to a gene: 4.

This clone was detected once. The gene calls are TRBV3-1 (or the pseudogene TRBV3-2) and TRBJ1-2; 10 nucleotides agree with TRBD1. Per germline, CDR1 LGHDT and CDR2 YNNKEL (reference sequence). CDR3 length equals 17 residues. V dropped 3 bases and J dropped 4; count of bases not matched to a gene: 11. The CDR3 nucleotides read TGTGCCAGCAGCCAGGATACTTGGGGACAGGGGATCTATGGCTACACCTTC. This codes for CASSQDTWGQGIYGYTF.

This CDR3 is CASSLAIQVGTEAFF. The CDR3 DNA reads as TGTGCCAGCAGCTTAGCGATCCAGGTTGGGACTGAAGCTTTCTTT. V is TRBV7-8 and J is TRBJ1-1; D not certain. The CDR3 contains 15 residues. CDR1 SGHVS and CDR2 FQNEAQ come from the germline V gene. Trimming left V 0 bases short and J 5 bases short, with 13 bases between.

The chain carries TRBV5-1 and TRBJ2-2; 8 nucleotides line up with TRBD2. Germline CDR1 reads SGHRS; CDR2 reads YFSETQ. V dropped 2 bases and J dropped 6; count of bases not matched to a gene: 9. This CDR3 is 16 amino acids long. The DNA of the CDR3 is TGCGCCAGCAGCTTAGCCAGCGGGAGTGGGTCCGGGGAGCTGTTTTTT. It codes for CASSLASGSGSGELFF. Full variable domain (remainder filled in from reference TRBV5-1 and TRBJ2-2): KAGVTQTPRYLIKTRGQQVTLSCSPISGHRSVSWYQQTPGQGLQFLFEYFSETQRNKGNFPGRFSGRQFSNSRSEMNVSTLELGDSALYLCASSLASGSGSGELFFGEGSRLTVL.